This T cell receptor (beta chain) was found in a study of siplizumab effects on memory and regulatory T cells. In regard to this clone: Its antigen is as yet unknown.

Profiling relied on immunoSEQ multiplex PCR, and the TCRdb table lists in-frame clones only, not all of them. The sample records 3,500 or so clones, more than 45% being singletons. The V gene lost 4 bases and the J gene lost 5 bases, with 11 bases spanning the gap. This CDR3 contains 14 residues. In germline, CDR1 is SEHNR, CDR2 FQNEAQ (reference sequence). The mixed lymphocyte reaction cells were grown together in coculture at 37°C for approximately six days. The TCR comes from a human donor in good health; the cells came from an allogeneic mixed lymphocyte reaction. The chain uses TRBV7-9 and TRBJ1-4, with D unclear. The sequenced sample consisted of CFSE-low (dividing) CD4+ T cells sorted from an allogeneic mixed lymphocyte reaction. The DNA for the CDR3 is TGTGCCAGCAGCTCTAGGCCCGAGAATGAAAAACTGTTTTTT. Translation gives CASSSRPENEKLFF.